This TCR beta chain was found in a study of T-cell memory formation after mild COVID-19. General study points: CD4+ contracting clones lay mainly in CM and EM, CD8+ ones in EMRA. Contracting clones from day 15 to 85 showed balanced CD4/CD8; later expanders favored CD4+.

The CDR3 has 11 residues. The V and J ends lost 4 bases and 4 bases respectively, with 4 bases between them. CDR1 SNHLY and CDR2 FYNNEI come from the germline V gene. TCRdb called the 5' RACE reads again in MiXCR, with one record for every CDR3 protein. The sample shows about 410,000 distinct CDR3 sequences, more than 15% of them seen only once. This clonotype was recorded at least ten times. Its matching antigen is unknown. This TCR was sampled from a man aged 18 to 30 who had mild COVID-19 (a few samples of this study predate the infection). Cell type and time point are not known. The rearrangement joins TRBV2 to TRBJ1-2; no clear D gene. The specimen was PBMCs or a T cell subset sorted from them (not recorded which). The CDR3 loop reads CASSVSYGYTF. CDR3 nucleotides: TGTGCCAGCAGTGTTAGCTATGGCTACACCTTC.